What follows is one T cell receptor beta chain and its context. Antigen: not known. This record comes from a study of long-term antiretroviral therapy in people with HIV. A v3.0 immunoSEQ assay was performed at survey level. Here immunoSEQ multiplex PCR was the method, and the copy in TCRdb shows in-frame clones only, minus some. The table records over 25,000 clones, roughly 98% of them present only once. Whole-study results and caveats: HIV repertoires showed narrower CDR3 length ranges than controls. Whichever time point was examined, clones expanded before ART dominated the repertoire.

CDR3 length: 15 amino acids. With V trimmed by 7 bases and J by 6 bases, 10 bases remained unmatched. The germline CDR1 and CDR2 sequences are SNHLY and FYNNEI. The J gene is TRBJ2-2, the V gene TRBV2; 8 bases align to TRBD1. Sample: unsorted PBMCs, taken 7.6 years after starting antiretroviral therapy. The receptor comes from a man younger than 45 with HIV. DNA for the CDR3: TGTGCCAGCACCCCCCCGGACAGGGATCCCGGGGAGCTGTTTTTT. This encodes CASTPPDRDPGELFF. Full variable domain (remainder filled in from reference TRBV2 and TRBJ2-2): EPEVTQTPSHQVTQMGQEVILRCVPISNHLYFYWYRQILGQKVEFLVSFYNNEISEKSEIFDDQFSVERPDGSNFTLKIRSTKLEDSAMYFCASTPPDRDPGELFFGEGSRLTVL.